The 14 T cell receptor beta chains below were found in one sample sequenced in a study of molecular identifiers for immune sequencing clone quantification. TCRdb called the PCR reads again in MiXCR, with one record for every CDR3 protein. The repertoire consists of about 640,000 distinct CDR3 sequences, with just under 20% occurring once and the leading ten covering about 0.9%. The sample taken for sequencing was naive CD8+ T cells from blood, with Jurkat cell RNA spiked in. Subset noted: FACS-sorted CD8+CD4-CCR7+CD45RA+ naive T cells. The receptor source for this set is a human donor in good health. Some libraries in this study had Jurkat cell RNA spiked in.

This clonotype was counted ten times or more. The gene calls are TRBV29-1 and TRBJ2-1; a weak D match, TRBD2 (5 bases). With 5 bases removed from V and 2 bases from J, the gap between germline ends came to 10 bases. CDR1 and CDR2 from the germline V gene are SQVTM and ANQGSEA. This CDR3 region has 13 residues. In nucleotides, the CDR3 is TGCAGCGTTTACGGGGAAACCTACAATGAGCAGTTCTTC. Its protein is CSVYGETYNEQFF.

Note on this clonotype: Being one base from a much bigger clone, this may be a read error. This sequence joins TRBV20-1 and TRBJ2-1, with 10 nucleotides matching TRBD2. Germline V gene lookup returns CDR1 DFQATT and CDR2 SNEGSKA (reference sequence). The CDR3 contains 15 residues. The CDR3 sequence is CCANGLAETYNEQFF. CDR3 nucleotide sequence: TGCTGTGCAAATGGACTAGCGGAAACCTACAATGAGCAGTTCTTC.

The gene calls are TRBV7-9 and TRBJ2-5; D gene uncertain. The V gene's germline CDR1 is SEHNR and CDR2 FQNEAQ (reference sequence). The CDR3 runs 14 residues. Trimming removed 0 bases from V and 4 bases from J, with 9 bases in between. CDR3 bases: TGTGCCAGCAGCTTAGCTCTGGGTCCAGAGACCCAGTACTTC. This codes for CASSLALGPETQYF.

Judged by abundance, this clonotype is medium-sized. CDR3 region: CASSPSSYEQYF. The CDR3 bases are TGTGCCAGCAGCCCGAGCTCCTACGAGCAGTACTTC. V is TRBV7-2 and J is TRBJ2-7; no clear D. Trimming shortened V by 5 bases and J by 0 bases, and 5 bases separated the two germline ends. The CDR3 loop spans 12 amino acids. Germline loops: CDR1 SGHTA, CDR2 FQGNSA.

The sample holds many counts of this clonotype. This chain links TRBV2 with TRBJ2-5; D gene unclear. Trimming left V 7 bases short and J 4 bases short, with 16 bases between. This CDR3 has 14 amino acids. The V gene's germline CDR1 is SNHLY and CDR2 FYNNEI. DNA of the CDR3: TGTGCCAGCACCCTGCCGCCGGCCGGAGAGACCCAGTACTTC. Protein sequence: CASTLPPAGETQYF.

This clonotype was seen at least ten times. The chain combines TRBV4-1 with TRBJ1-5; 7 nucleotides agree with TRBD1. This CDR3 spans 15 amino acids. J gave up 6 bases and V 2 bases, and 7 bases lay outside the gene matches. In germline, CDR1 is MGHRA, CDR2 YSYEKL. The DNA for the CDR3 is TGCGCCAGCAGCCAAATAGACAGGGAAGGTCAGCCCCAGCATTTT. Translating it yields CASSQIDREGQPQHF.

With respect to this clonotype: The junction and the germline gene differ at one end; a read error may be behind it. This chain uses TRBV4-3 with TRBJ2-6; D possibly corresponds to TRBD1 (5 bases). Germline V gene data show CDR1 as LGHNA and CDR2 as YSLEER. The CDR3 length is 17 residues. This CDR3 reads CASSQDYVYSGADVLTF. The DNA for the CDR3 is TGCGCCAGCAGCCAAGATTACGTTTACTCTGGGGCCGACGTCCTGACTTTC.

There are many counts of this clonotype. The genes are TRBV18 and TRBJ2-7; TRBD1 might be the D (5 bases). Germline-derived CDR1 and CDR2 are KGHSH and LQKENI. Trimming cost V 3 bases and J 6 bases, with 12 bases left between them. The CDR3 has 13 residues. CDR3 nucleotides: TGTGCCAGCTCACCCGACAGTTTAGGCGAGCAGTACTTC. Translated: CASSPDSLGEQYF.

Notes on this clonotype: A much larger clone sits a single nucleotide away, making a read error possible. The missing conserved phenylalanine or tryptophan at the end of this CDR3 makes a read error likely. The gene calls are TRBV28 and TRBJ1-2; D is possibly TRBD1 (6 bases). CDR1 MDHEN and CDR2 SYDVKM come from the germline V gene. There are 15 residues in the CDR3. Trimming took off 3 bases at V and 4 bases at J, with 15 bases between the two ends. This chain's CDR3 is CASSLGADSSYGYTL. The CDR3 region has the DNA TGTGCCAGCAGTTTGGGGGCGGACTCCAGCTATGGCTACACCCTC.

This clonotype showed up just once. This may arise from a read error, as a much more abundant clone is one base away. J is TRBJ2-7 and V is TRBV12-3 or TRBV12-4; D may match TRBD1 or TRBD2 (5 bases each). The CDR3 loop spans 11 amino acids. Trimming removed 7 bases at V and 7 bases at J, with 11 bases between. In DNA form, the CDR3 reads TGTGCCAGCAAGTCAGGGACGGAGCAGTACTTC. Residues: CASKSGTEQYF.

The sample holds a few counts of this clonotype. The CDR3: CASSFNPDSYEQYF. The CDR3 DNA follows: TGTGCCAGCAGCTTTAATCCGGATTCCTACGAGCAGTACTTC. The gene calls are TRBV5-4 and TRBJ2-7; D gene unclear. Germline CDR1 SGHNT, CDR2 YYREEE (reference sequence). There are 14 residues in the CDR3. Trimming shortened V by 2 bases and J by 1 base, and 10 bases separated the two germline ends.

Concerning this clonotype itself: A read error is likely here: a far larger clone is one base away. V and J are TRBV11-1 and TRBJ2-7; D tentatively fits TRBD1 or TRBD2 (5 bases each). Per germline, CDR1 SGHAT and CDR2 FQDESV (reference sequence). The CDR3 loop spans 12 amino acids. The DNA of the CDR3 is TGTGCCAGCAGCTTAAGCAGGGACGAGCAGTGCTTC. Translation: CASSLSRDEQCF.

Many counts were recorded for this clonotype. This rearrangement joins TRBV2 to TRBJ1-1, with D unclear. Per germline, CDR1 SNHLY and CDR2 FYNNEI. The V and J ends lost 11 bases and 0 bases respectively, with 13 bases between them. The CDR3 is 13 amino acids. CDR3 nucleotides: TGTGCCGCAATTACCGGTCTGAACACTGAAGCTTTCTTT. Protein sequence: CAAITGLNTEAFF.

CDR3 nucleotide sequence: TGTGCCAGTAAAGGGGACGGTGGAAACACCATATATTTT. It yields the protein CASKGDGGNTIYF. The chain uses TRBV19 and TRBJ1-3; D possibly corresponds to TRBD1 (5 bases). The ends were cut back, 7 bases at V and 3 bases at J, with 10 bases in the middle. Germline values: CDR1 LNHDA, CDR2 SQIVND (reference sequence). The CDR3 runs to 13 residues.